Presented here are 22 T cell receptor beta chains from one specimen sequenced in a study of blood T cells in healthy people across ages (dated by TCRdb to between 2015 and 2017). The library was produced with 5' RACE. Instrument on record: Illumina HiSeq 2500. A second PCR of roughly 7 to 11 cycles was performed with a sample-barcoded 5' primer and a J-beta primer mix. The public reads were run again by TCRdb, first through fastp at Q25 and then through MiXCR, and only productive beta chains were kept. Each entry merges the rows of one CDR3 protein and shows their most common DNA and genes. This sample comprises roughly 2 million distinct CDR3 sequences, around 48% of them detected only once. Of the sample, approximately 2% falls within the top ten clones. Source material: blood. The receptors come from a woman aged 40 to 49 in good health.

The rearrangement links TRBV12-3 or TRBV12-4 to TRBJ2-5, with 15 bases identical to TRBD2. The J call may be in error: the DNA end matches TRBJ2-7 better. The CDR3 loop spans 17 amino acids. The CDR3: CASSSWTSGGVDHEQYF. In DNA form, the CDR3 reads TGTGCCAGCAGTAGCTGGACTAGCGGGGGGGTTGATCACGAGCAGTACTTC.

The chain links TRBV7-2 to TRBJ2-5; 8 bases map to TRBD1. Germline V gene lookup returns CDR1 SGHTA and CDR2 FQGNSA. The trim removed 4 bases at V and 6 bases at J, leaving 13 bases unmatched. This CDR3 comprises 16 residues. CDR3 in amino acids: CASSSRGPTGEKTQYF. CDR3 coding DNA: TGTGCCAGCAGCTCCCGGGGGCCGACAGGGGAAAAGACCCAGTACTTC.

The chain recombines TRBV6-1 with TRBJ1-2; 8 bases are shared with TRBD1. Germline CDR1 is MNHNS and CDR2 is SASEGT. With 0 bases clipped from V and 2 bases from J, the junction kept 2 bases outside the gene matches. The CDR3 contains 15 residues. In DNA form, the CDR3 reads TGTGCCAGCAGTGAAGCACGGACAGGGAACTATGGCTACACCTTC. Protein sequence: CASSEARTGNYGYTF.

This clonotype occurred a few times. The CDR3 loop reads CSATPNSAENIQYF. CDR3 DNA: TGCAGTGCTACCCCGAACAGCGCTGAAAACATTCAGTACTTC. V usage is TRBV20-1 and J usage is TRBJ2-4; no definite D call. CDR1 and CDR2 from the germline V gene are DFQATT and SNEGSKA (reference sequence). V lost 4 bases and J lost 5, with 15 bases in between. The CDR3 runs to 14 residues.

This clonotype was seen only once. The V gene is TRBV24-1, the J gene TRBJ2-1, with D maybe TRBD1 (5 bases). This CDR3 has 16 amino acids. Trimming stripped 4 bases from V and 1 base from J, with 13 bases between. Germline V gene lookup returns CDR1 KGHDR and CDR2 SFDVKD. CDR3 DNA sequence: TGTGCCACCAGTGAACCCACAGGTGGTTCCTACAATGAGCAGTTCTTC. It codes for CATSEPTGGSYNEQFF.

This clonotype was seen only a few times. V usage is TRBV7-2 and J usage is TRBJ1-2, with a possible D match to TRBD1 (5 bases). Trimming pared 5 bases from V and 8 bases from J, leaving 18 bases between. The V gene's germline CDR1 is SGHTA and CDR2 FQGNSA. This CDR3 is built from 14 residues. CDR3 in amino acids: CASSPSQGAWGYTF. Here the CDR3 DNA reads TGTGCCAGCAGCCCAAGTCAGGGAGCATGGGGCTACACCTTC.

The rearrangement uses TRBV4-3 and TRBJ2-5, with D perhaps matching TRBD1 (5 bases). The CDR3 is 17 residues long. V shed 0 bases and J shed 1 base, with 15 bases lying between them. Germline V gives CDR1 LGHNA, CDR2 YSLEER. The CDR3 sequence is CASSQDYRRTGQETQYF. The DNA for the CDR3 is TGCGCCAGCAGCCAAGATTACCGGAGAACAGGCCAAGAGACCCAGTACTTC.

CDR3 DNA: TGTGCCAGCAGTTTAAGGGTCGAGAAACTGTTTTTT. This encodes CASSLRVEKLFF. V and J are TRBV12-3 or TRBV12-4 and TRBJ1-4; D remains ambiguous. This CDR3 comprises 12 residues. V was cut by 2 bases and J by 11 bases, with 9 bases left in between.

This clonotype was recorded a few times. The chain carries TRBV28 and TRBJ1-6; TRBD1 might be the D (5 bases). This CDR3 is built from 14 residues. The germline CDR1 and CDR2 sequences are MDHEN and SYDVKM. Deletions cut 7 bases from V and 7 bases from J, with 14 bases between. This CDR3 is CASIYDSRNSPLHF. The CDR3 nucleotides are TGTGCCAGCATCTATGACAGCAGAAATTCACCCCTCCACTTT.

This clonotype has a count of ten or more. This rearrangement joins TRBV10-3 to TRBJ2-7; perhaps TRBD1 as D (5 bases). Germline CDR1 is ENHRY and CDR2 is SYGVKD. CDR3 length equals 11 residues. V was shortened by 2 bases and J by 6 bases, with 5 bases between the two germline ends. CDR3 residues: CAISERGEQYF. For the CDR3, the DNA is TGTGCCATCAGTGAGAGGGGCGAGCAGTACTTC.

This clonotype has more than one count but fewer than ten. This rearrangement joins TRBV27 to TRBJ1-2; maybe TRBD1 (5 bases). This CDR3 is built from 13 residues. With 8 bases removed from V and 0 bases from J, the gap between germline ends came to 10 bases. Germline loops: CDR1 MNHEY, CDR2 SMNVEV (reference sequence). DNA of the CDR3: TGTGCCAGCCAGGGACCGCCTAACTATGGCTACACCTTC. Translating it yields CASQGPPNYGYTF.

The chain has TRBV5-6 and TRBJ1-6, with 7 bases aligning to TRBD1. Germline CDR1 is SGHDT and CDR2 is YYEEEE. The CDR3 has 20 amino acids. The V and J ends lost 6 bases and 0 bases, in that order; junction bases with no gene match: 18. Written as DNA, the CDR3 is TGTGCCAGCAACCCGACCCCGGGACAGTATACGAGCTCCTATAATTCACCCCTCCACTTT. Its protein is CASNPTPGQYTSSYNSPLHF.

This chain uses TRBV6-5 with TRBJ2-1; no reliable D call. Trimming left V 0 bases short and J 4 bases short, with 13 bases between. The CDR3 is 16 residues long. Germline assignment: CDR1 MNHEY and CDR2 SVGAGI. CDR3 protein: CASSYSLGLRYNEQFF. The CDR3 region has the DNA TGTGCCAGCAGTTACTCGCTCGGTCTTCGTTACAATGAGCAGTTCTTC.

The V gene is TRBV7-2, the J gene TRBJ1-2, with a weak D call TRBD1 (5 bases). Germline lookup yields CDR1 SGHTA and CDR2 FQGNSA. The V gene lost 11 bases and the J gene lost 4 bases, with 20 bases spanning the gap. There are 14 residues in the CDR3. The CDR3 bases are TGTGCCTACCGCTTAGAGGGGCTTGCCTATGGCTACACCTTC. Protein sequence: CAYRLEGLAYGYTF.

V gene TRBV5-4 combines with J gene TRBJ2-4; tentative D call: TRBD2 (6 bases). V was pared by 2 bases and J by 3 bases, with 12 bases between. CDR1 is SGHNT and CDR2 is YYREEE in the germline V gene (reference sequence). The CDR3 is made up of 15 amino acids. The CDR3 coding sequence is TGTGCCAGCAGCTTTCGGAGGGGAGACAAAAACATTCAGTACTTC. This codes for CASSFRRGDKNIQYF.

The gene calls are TRBV14 and TRBJ2-5, with 8 bases matching TRBD2. The germline V gene has CDR1 SGHDN and CDR2 FVKESK. V was clipped by 2 bases and J by 2 bases; unmatched bases: 4. The CDR3 consists of 15 residues. As DNA, the CDR3 is TGTGCCAGCAGCCAACTGACTAGCGCACAAGAGACCCAGTACTTC. Its translation is CASSQLTSAQETQYF.

This clonotype was observed a single time. CDR3 sequence: CAISEVGQGGTYEQYF. The CDR3 coding sequence is TGTGCCATCAGTGAGGTGGGACAGGGGGGAACTTACGAGCAGTACTTC. The chain uses TRBV10-3 and TRBJ2-4; 11 nucleotides line up with TRBD1. TRBJ2-7 explains the end of the DNA better; the J call may be wrong. The CDR3 loop spans 16 amino acids. The germline V gene has CDR1 ENHRY and CDR2 SYGVKD.

The chain combines TRBV12-3 or TRBV12-4 with TRBJ2-7, with a possible D match to TRBD2 (5 bases). The CDR3 covers 12 residues. Deletions cut 4 bases from V and 7 bases from J, with 11 bases between. CDR3 nucleotides: TGTGCCAGCAGTTCCCGACTATTGGAGCAGTACTTC. Translating it yields CASSSRLLEQYF.

The V and J genes are TRBV29-1 and TRBJ1-4, with D unresolved. V was clipped by 0 bases and J by 7 bases, with 15 bases between them. The CDR3 extends over 15 amino acids. Germline CDR1 and CDR2: SQVTM and ANQGSEA. The CDR3 here is CSVEDTTGRGEKLFF. The CDR3 DNA is TGCAGCGTTGAAGATACGACGGGCAGAGGTGAAAAACTGTTTTTT.

This clonotype occurred a few times. This rearrangement joins TRBV20-1 to TRBJ2-7; D is unresolved. Germline assignment: CDR1 DFQATT and CDR2 SNEGSKA (reference sequence). The CDR3 runs to 15 residues. V was clipped by 0 bases and J by 3 bases, with 15 bases between them. CDR3 sequence (DNA): TGCAGTGCTAGAGATATTACCCAGACATTCTACGAGCAGTACTTC. Translated, it gives CSARDITQTFYEQYF.

The CDR3 DNA reads as TGTGCCAGCAGCGTAGCCCCAGCGTCGGGGCTTGGTACGCAGTATTTT. Its translation is CASSVAPASGLGTQYF. V is TRBV9 and J is TRBJ2-3; the D call may be TRBD1 or TRBD2 (5 bases each). V was pared by 0 bases and J by 8 bases, with 19 bases between. The germline gives CDR1 SGDLS, CDR2 YYNGEE. The CDR3 runs 16 residues.

This clonotype has just a few counts. The J gene is TRBJ2-6, the V gene TRBV6-2 or TRBV6-3, with D maybe TRBD2 (6 bases). With 3 bases removed from V and 0 bases from J, the gap between germline ends came to 9 bases. CDR3 length: 16 amino acids. The germline CDR1 and CDR2 sequences are MNHEY and SVGEGT. In DNA, the CDR3 is TGTGCCAGCAGTTATGTTAGCGGCTCTGGGGCCAACGTCCTGACTTTC. Its translation is CASSYVSGSGANVLTF.